These T cell receptor beta chains were read from a single sample in a study of blood T cells in healthy people across ages. A single record per CDR3 protein comes from TCRdb applying MiXCR to the 5' RACE reads. This sample has some 1.5 million distinct CDR3 sequences, with roughly 28% found just once. The sequenced material came from blood. These receptors all stem from a woman in her thirties in good health. The conserved cysteine and the conserved F or W are not part of the CDR3 here. Size values are once, few and many counts, or a class for expanded clones, and some rows have none.

size	V	J	length	CDR3
once	TRBV2	TRBJ2-7	12	ASSDSQGIYEQY
many	TRBV12-3/TRBV12-4	TRBJ2-7	12	ASSPGGAVGEQY
many	TRBV7-3	TRBJ1-5	11	ASSSDRNQPQH
many	TRBV5-1	TRBJ1-1	12	ASSLAGRNTEAF
-	TRBV5-4	TRBJ2-5	11	ASSLWLQETQY
few	TRBV15	TRBJ2-5	13	ATSRGGGTKETQY
many	TRBV10-3	TRBJ2-3	13	AISEFGQVTDTQY
few	TRBV29-1	TRBJ2-7	12	SVADSSHLYEQY
few	TRBV20-1	TRBJ2-5	12	SAGAAGEGETQY
few	TRBV20-1	TRBJ2-4	12	SARDLGAGNIQY
-	TRBV12-3/TRBV12-4	TRBJ1-1	12	ASSIRNLGTEAF
-	TRBV5-6	TRBJ1-1	15	ASSLAGHTFSVLSAF
-	TRBV3-1	TRBJ2-1	13	ASSVPLASGNEQF
few	TRBV7-9	TRBJ2-2	14	ASSFVPEGYGGELF
-	TRBV7-2	TRBJ1-1	12	ASSARQGGLEAF
few	TRBV12-3/TRBV12-4	TRBJ2-3	13	ASSSINRGTDTQY
few	TRBV5-1	TRBJ1-1	13	ASSPTTGDNTEAF
few	TRBV21-1	TRBJ2-1	12	ASRGTGGNNEQF
many	TRBV6-5	TRBJ1-2	12	AISYKGANYGYT
few	TRBV11-2	TRBJ2-7	11	ASTLLRSYEQY
-	TRBV20-1	TRBJ2-2	14	SASRDDRTNTGELF
-	TRBV10-3	TRBJ2-3	13	AISEGREEADTQY
few	TRBV28	TRBJ2-7	11	ASSFETPYEQY
-	TRBV28	TRBJ2-2	13	ASSTSGANTGELF
-	TRBV20-1	TRBJ2-3	15	SVRDLRRARGTDTQY
many	TRBV4-1	TRBJ2-3	12	ASSQESDWDTQY
few	TRBV2	TRBJ2-3	10	ASTETTDTQY
-	TRBV6-5	TRBJ1-2	13	ASRSARALGGGYT
-	TRBV20-1	TRBJ1-1	8	SQNPSEAF
few	TRBV7-2	TRBJ2-1	11	ASSLIFRNEQF
-	TRBV12-3/TRBV12-4	TRBJ1-2	12	ASRDRDTSHGYT
many	TRBV20-1	TRBJ2-7	11	SASPGLKGEQY
-	TRBV7-9	TRBJ1-1	10	ASSAWNAEAF
-	TRBV20-1	TRBJ2-1	14	SAPRPLAGGRGEQF
many	TRBV28	TRBJ2-6	13	ASSSQGQGANVLT
-	TRBV30	TRBJ2-7	13	AWSHTGATSYEQY
-	TRBV6-2/TRBV6-3	TRBJ1-5	11	ASGDIRNQPQH
few	TRBV25-1	TRBJ2-1	11	ASGTESYNEQF
-	TRBV14	TRBJ1-2	13	ASSQEVAANYGYT
-	TRBV6-1	TRBJ1-2	13	ASSARTGTGFGYT
many	TRBV4-3	TRBJ1-2	15	ASSQDDGTGTGYGYT
-	TRBV3-1	TRBJ1-2	12	ASSIGGSNYGYT
many	TRBV5-1	TRBJ2-7	13	ASSPGSASSYEQY
few	TRBV29-1	TRBJ1-5	11	SWGQGRNQPQH
-	TRBV2	TRBJ1-1	12	ASSVDWGLTEAF
many	TRBV11-2	TRBJ1-2	13	ASSLTDTGTYGYT
-	TRBV12-3/TRBV12-4	TRBJ2-3	15	ASCDKGPRGPGITQY
few	TRBV6-6	TRBJ1-2	12	ASSYSVGGNGYT
few	TRBV7-9	TRBJ2-4	14	ASSPALSRGKNIQY
-	TRBV5-1	TRBJ1-5	11	AGSLVGDQPQH
few	TRBV14	TRBJ1-5	13	ASSHPGGDYQPQH
-	TRBV4-1	TRBJ2-3	14	ASSLRGQGSPDTQY
-	TRBV20-1	TRBJ2-5	12	SARVQGQQETQY
few	TRBV7-2	TRBJ2-1	14	ASSLEPGGRYNEQF
-	TRBV27	TRBJ2-7	11	ASSPTLRDEQY
once	TRBV2	TRBJ2-5	13	ASTSPVDRPETQY
-	TRBV7-7	TRBJ2-5	13	ASSLSVIPTETQY
few	TRBV7-2	TRBJ2-3	13	ASSLAGLAVNTQY